Listed here are 18 T cell receptor beta chains from one sample, sequenced in a study of cytomegalovirus exposure and HLA in healthy donors. Assay: immunoSEQ multiplex PCR; the TCRdb copy retains only in-frame clones and omits some. The sample has around 160,000 clones, 88% seen once; the top ten hold almost 3%. Sequences were obtained from PBMCs. The receptors come from a man aged 18 to 30 in good health and CMV-seronegative.

This chain connects TRBV27 to TRBJ2-2; maybe TRBD2 (6 bases). This CDR3 is built from 15 residues. Germline V gene lookup returns CDR1 MNHEY and CDR2 SMNVEV (reference sequence). V lost 4 bases to trimming and J lost 7 bases, with 16 bases between them. CDR3 bases: TGTGCCAGCAGTTCCCGGGGACTCAAGGACGGGGAGCTGTTTTTT. This encodes CASSSRGLKDGELFF.

The chain combines TRBV5-4 with TRBJ2-1, with 7 positions matching TRBD2. CDR1 is SGHNT and CDR2 is YYREEE in the germline V gene (reference sequence). V was clipped by 0 bases and J by 5 bases; unmatched bases: 2. The CDR3 consists of 14 residues. In DNA form, the CDR3 reads TGTGCCAGCAGCTTGGACGGGGGGAACAATGAGCAGTTCTTC. Encoded protein: CASSLDGGNNEQFF.

The gene calls are TRBV6-5 and TRBJ1-4; perhaps TRBD1 as D (5 bases). V was clipped by 6 bases and J by 7 bases, with 15 bases between them. The CDR3 length is 14 residues. Per germline, CDR1 MNHEY and CDR2 SVGAGI. CDR3 protein: CASSLMTGGEKLFF. In DNA, the CDR3 is TGTGCCAGCAGCCTAATGACGGGGGGTGAAAAACTGTTTTTT.

This chain connects TRBV19 to TRBJ1-2; D unclear. There are 14 residues in the CDR3. The ends were cut back, 3 bases at V and 2 bases at J, with 10 bases in the middle. Germline assignment: CDR1 LNHDA and CDR2 SQIVND (reference sequence). As DNA, the CDR3 is TGTGCCAGTAGTATTTCAAGGGAGAACTATGGCTACACCTTC. Protein product: CASSISRENYGYTF.

The chain joins TRBV11-2 to TRBJ2-2; D not certain. V was pared by 1 base and J by 1 base, with 4 bases between. The germline V gene has CDR1 SGHAT and CDR2 FQNNGV. The CDR3 totals 14 residues. CDR3 DNA sequence: TGTGCCAGCAGCTTAGCAGGGAACACCGGGGAGCTGTTTTTT. Its protein is CASSLAGNTGELFF.

V gene TRBV28 combines with J gene TRBJ2-1; TRBD1 agrees at 8 bases. CDR1 is MDHEN and CDR2 is SYDVKM in the germline V gene. The CDR3 covers 16 residues. V gave up 8 bases and J gave up 5 bases; unmatched junction bases: 14. The CDR3 is CASCTRGQGPNNEQFF. The DNA for the CDR3 is TGTGCCAGCTGCACCCGCGGACAGGGCCCAAACAATGAGCAGTTCTTC.

This chain joins TRBV7-9 and TRBJ1-2; 7 bases are shared with TRBD1. The CDR3 sequence is 12 residues long. With V trimmed by 3 bases and J by 7 bases, 2 bases remained unmatched. Germline CDR1 reads SEHNR; CDR2 reads FQNEAQ (reference sequence). The CDR3 sequence: CASSLDRLGYTF. In nucleotides, the CDR3 is TGTGCCAGCAGCTTGGACAGGCTTGGCTACACCTTC.

This clone was picked up a small number of times. This sequence joins TRBV28 and TRBJ2-7, with TRBD1 matching 7 bases. Per germline, CDR1 MDHEN and CDR2 SYDVKM. The CDR3 is 12 amino acids. With V trimmed by 4 bases and J by 5 bases, 2 bases remained unmatched. The CDR3 DNA reads as TGTGCCAGCAGTTATACAGGGGACGAGCAGTACGTC. It codes for CASSYTGDEQYV.

This chain uses TRBV4-3 with TRBJ2-3; D perhaps matches TRBD1 (7 bases). The germline V and J ends were trimmed by 3 bases and 7 bases, with 17 bases remaining between them. The CDR3 is 15 amino acids. CDR1 is LGHNA and CDR2 is YSLEER in the germline V gene. In DNA form, the CDR3 reads TGCGCCAGCAGCCAGCCAGGGGGGCCCTCTAATACGCAGTATTTT. Translation: CASSQPGGPSNTQYF.

V is TRBV6-1 and J is TRBJ2-3; D might be TRBD2 (7 bases). The CDR3 is 13 residues long. The germline V gene encodes CDR1 MNHNS and CDR2 SASEGT. The V end was cut by 2 bases, the J end by 11 bases, with 14 bases between. CDR3 nucleotides: TGTGCCAGCAGTGAACTGGGGGGGCTGAAGCAGTATTTT. Translating it yields CASSELGGLKQYF.

The rearrangement links TRBV4-1 to TRBJ1-1, with 8 positions matching TRBD1. Germline values: CDR1 MGHRA, CDR2 YSYEKL. The CDR3 runs 15 residues. Trimming removed 2 bases from V and 0 bases from J; junction bases left unmatched: 2. CDR3 sequence (DNA): TGCGCCAGCAGCCAACGGACAGGGATGAACACTGAAGCTTTCTTT. It yields the protein CASSQRTGMNTEAFF.

This rearrangement joins TRBV5-4 to TRBJ2-1; TRBD1 aligns across 8 bases. With 10 bases clipped from V and 4 bases from J, the junction kept 13 bases outside the gene matches. CDR3 length: 15 amino acids. Germline values: CDR1 SGHNT, CDR2 YYREEE (reference sequence). The CDR3 coding sequence is TGTGCCTACACCCACGACAGGGGTAATTACAATGAGCAGTTCTTC. Residues: CAYTHDRGNYNEQFF.

V usage is TRBV2 and J usage is TRBJ1-5; 10 bases are a match to TRBD1. Germline V gene lookup returns CDR1 SNHLY and CDR2 FYNNEI. The CDR3 runs to 14 residues. V was clipped by 6 bases and J by 8 bases; unmatched bases: 7. DNA for the CDR3: TGTGCCAGCAGCCCGACAGGGGGCAGGGAGCCCCAGCATTTT. As protein: CASSPTGGREPQHF.

In this sample, this clone turned up a few times. The chain is built from TRBV2 and TRBJ1-1; TRBD1 matches 8 bases. Germline CDR1 and CDR2: SNHLY and FYNNEI. V shed 4 bases and J 5 bases; nucleotides not matched to a gene: 3. The CDR3 has 13 amino acids. CDR3 nucleotides: TGTGCCAGCAGTGTGGACAGGGAGACTGAAGCTTTCTTT. It yields the protein CASSVDRETEAFF.

The chain is built from TRBV7-6 and TRBJ1-1; D gene uncertain. The CDR3 extends over 14 amino acids. Germline V gene data show CDR1 as SGHVS and CDR2 as FNYEAQ. Deletions cut 0 bases from V and 4 bases from J, with 9 bases between. The chain's CDR3 is CASSLAGGGTEAFF. In DNA, the CDR3 is TGTGCCAGCAGCTTAGCGGGAGGAGGCACTGAAGCTTTCTTT.

This clone was seen a few times. The chain has TRBV7-2 and TRBJ2-7; 11 bases map to TRBD1. The ends lost 3 bases at V and 9 bases at J; junction bases unmatched: 4. Germline V CDR1 and CDR2: SGHTA, FQGNSA. The CDR3 totals 13 residues. In DNA form, the CDR3 reads TGTGCCAGCAGCTTCGGGGACAGGGGGTTGCAGTACTTC. Its translation: CASSFGDRGLQYF.

V usage is TRBV29-1 and J usage is TRBJ2-1, with D possibly TRBD1 on 5 matching bases. CDR3 size: 10 residues. Germline V gene data show CDR1 as SQVTM and CDR2 as ANQGSEA. Trimming cost V 7 bases and J 6 bases, with 7 bases left between them. Here the CDR3 reads CSADSNEQFF. CDR3 DNA sequence: TGCAGCGCTGACAGCAATGAGCAGTTCTTC.

The rearrangement links TRBV5-4 to TRBJ2-1, with D perhaps matching TRBD2 (7 bases). V shed 2 bases and J shed 9 bases, with 15 bases lying between them. This CDR3 spans 14 amino acids. Germline CDR1 and CDR2: SGHNT and YYREEE (reference sequence). DNA for the CDR3: TGTGCCAGCAGCTTCGAGGGGGGGCGGAGTGAGCAGTTCTTC. Protein sequence: CASSFEGGRSEQFF.